The 22 T cell receptor beta chains below were found in one sample sequenced in a study of early T cells in non-severe SARS-CoV-2 infection. TCRdb re-called the 5' RACE reads with MiXCR, one entry per CDR3 protein. Here the sample spans roughly 25,000 distinct CDR3 sequences, 3.5% to 5% being singletons. What was sequenced was whole blood. Every receptor here comes from an adult who was a healthcare worker with PCR-confirmed SARS-CoV-2 infection or an uninfected control (not recorded which).

There are many counts of this clonotype. In DNA, the CDR3 is TGTGCCAGCATCGGGACGCCGGGGGGTTCCTACAATGAGCAGTTCTTC. Protein sequence: CASIGTPGGSYNEQFF. The chain combines TRBV12-3 or TRBV12-4 with TRBJ2-1; 7 positions agree with TRBD2. Trimming at V came to 7 bases and at J to 1 base, leaving 10 bases not matched to a gene. The CDR3 has 16 residues.

There are many counts of this clonotype. The chain uses TRBV4-1 and TRBJ2-1; no definite D call. CDR1 MGHRA and CDR2 YSYEKL come from the germline V gene. The germline V and J ends were trimmed by 6 bases and 0 bases, with 15 bases remaining between them. The CDR3 sequence is 16 residues long. The CDR3 loop reads CASSPLDVSSYNEQFF. DNA of the CDR3: TGCGCCAGCAGTCCTTTGGACGTAAGCTCCTACAATGAGCAGTTCTTC.

This clonotype came up a few times. V usage is TRBV29-1 and J usage is TRBJ2-3, with unresolved D. V gave up 7 bases and J gave up 0 bases, with 14 bases separating them. Germline V gene data show CDR1 as SQVTM and CDR2 as ANQGSEA. The CDR3 sequence is 14 residues long. The CDR3: CSARGQFSTDTQYF. For the CDR3, the DNA is TGCAGCGCCCGTGGGCAGTTTAGCACAGATACGCAGTATTTT.

Ten or more counts support this clonotype. V is TRBV28 and J is TRBJ2-1; 12 bases align to TRBD2. V lost 5 bases and J lost 0; bases outside the gene matches: 5. Germline V gene sequence: CDR1 MDHEN, CDR2 SYDVKM. The CDR3 length is 17 residues. The CDR3 nucleotides are TGTGCCAGCAGTAGGACTAGCGGGGCCCGCTCCTACAATGAGCAGTTCTTC. Protein sequence: CASSRTSGARSYNEQFF.

This clonotype was seen many times. The J gene is TRBJ2-7, the V gene TRBV3-1, with a possible D match to TRBD2 (6 bases). This CDR3 has 14 residues. V was shortened by 0 bases and J by 2 bases, with 8 bases between the two germline ends. The V gene's germline CDR1 is LGHDT and CDR2 YNNKEL (reference sequence). As DNA, the CDR3 is TGTGCCAGCAGCCAAGATCCGGGAGCCTACGAGCAGTACTTC. Its protein is CASSQDPGAYEQYF.

This clonotype came up a few times. J is TRBJ2-5 and V is TRBV5-1; 8 nucleotides line up with TRBD1. V gave up 4 bases and J gave up 5 bases; unmatched junction bases: 7. The CDR3 sequence is 14 residues long. Germline V gene sequence: CDR1 SGHRS, CDR2 YFSETQ. The CDR3 here is CASSATGVGETQYF. CDR3 DNA: TGCGCCAGCAGCGCGACAGGGGTCGGGGAGACCCAGTACTTC.

Many counts were recorded for this clonotype. The chain couples TRBV5-1 to TRBJ2-7; perhaps TRBD2 as D (6 bases). Germline CDR1 is SGHRS and CDR2 is YFSETQ. V lost 4 bases and J 12 bases, leaving 17 bases between the germline ends. The CDR3 loop spans 12 amino acids. The DNA for the CDR3 is TGCGCCAGCAGCCCGGGACTCCTCTATATGTACTTC. Protein sequence: CASSPGLLYMYF.

At least ten counts were recorded for this clonotype. This chain connects TRBV20-1 to TRBJ2-1; D remains ambiguous. The ends were cut back, 4 bases at V and 0 bases at J, with 10 bases in the middle. The CDR3 consists of 14 residues. In germline, CDR1 is DFQATT, CDR2 SNEGSKA (reference sequence). Here the CDR3 DNA reads TGCAGTGCTAATGTCGACACCTCCTACAATGAGCAGTTCTTC. It codes for CSANVDTSYNEQFF.

This clonotype showed up many times. The chain's CDR3 is CASSLDRENEQYF. The CDR3 nucleotides read TGTGCCAGCAGTCTGGACAGGGAGAACGAGCAGTACTTC. The chain has TRBV28 and TRBJ2-7; 8 bases fit TRBD1. The CDR3 runs to 13 residues. After removal of 5 bases from V and 5 bases from J, the junction contained 5 bases not matched to a gene. The germline V gene encodes CDR1 MDHEN and CDR2 SYDVKM.

The rearrangement links TRBV12-3 or TRBV12-4 to TRBJ2-3; 7 nucleotides align to TRBD2. The CDR3 covers 12 residues. V shed 3 bases, J shed 10 bases, and the junction held 4 bases outside the gene matches. The chain's CDR3 is CASSFLAGPQYF. CDR3 in DNA: TGTGCCAGCAGTTTCTTAGCGGGCCCGCAGTATTTT.

There are many counts of this clonotype. The chain combines TRBV28 with TRBJ2-7; D may match TRBD1 or TRBD2 (5 bases each). CDR3 length equals 15 residues. V shed 6 bases and J shed 4 bases, with 19 bases lying between them. The V gene's germline CDR1 is MDHEN and CDR2 SYDVKM. DNA of the CDR3: TGTGCCAGCAGGGGGGTTTTAAGGCCTGGTTACGAGCAGTACTTC. The encoded protein is CASRGVLRPGYEQYF. The whole variable domain, filled in from reference TRBV28 and TRBJ2-7, reads DVKVTQSSRYLVKRTGEKVFLECVQDMDHENMFWYRQDPGLGLRLIYFSYDVKMKEKGDIPEGYSVSREKKERFSLILESASTNQTSMYLCASRGVLRPGYEQYFGPGTRLTVT.

This clonotype was seen at least ten times. The CDR3 is CASSQGRQNSPLHF. DNA for the CDR3: TGTGCCAGCAGCCAGGGAAGACAGAATTCACCCCTCCACTTT. The chain combines TRBV14 with TRBJ1-6, with D tentatively TRBD1 (5 bases). The V end was cut by 3 bases, the J end by 7 bases, with 10 bases between. The CDR3 loop spans 14 amino acids. From germline, CDR1 is SGHDN and CDR2 FVKESK. The entire variable domain, with the rest obtained from reference TRBV14 and TRBJ1-6, is as follows: EAGVTQFPSHSVIEKGQTVTLRCDPISGHDNLYWYRRVMGKEIKFLLHFVKESKQDESGMPNNRFLAERTGGTYSTLKVQPAELEDSGVYFCASSQGRQNSPLHFGNGTRLTVT.

This clonotype was detected many times. This rearrangement joins TRBV6-6 to TRBJ2-6; weak D call: TRBD1 (6 bases). With 1 base removed from V and 1 base from J, the gap between germline ends came to 11 bases. CDR3 length equals 17 residues. Germline CDR1 and CDR2: MNHNY and SVGAGI (reference sequence). The CDR3 DNA reads TGTGCCAGCAGTTACTGGACAGCAGGATCTGGGGCCAACGTCCTGACTTTC. Its protein is CASSYWTAGSGANVLTF.

This clonotype appeared many times. V and J are TRBV7-9 and TRBJ1-5, with D tentatively TRBD1 (6 bases). The CDR3 totals 13 residues. V was clipped by 5 bases and J by 4 bases, with 9 bases between them. From germline, CDR1 is SEHNR and CDR2 FQNEAQ (reference sequence). The CDR3: CASSLGQNQPQHF. CDR3 nucleotide sequence: TGTGCCAGCAGCCTAGGACAGAATCAGCCCCAGCATTTT. Looking up the rest from reference TRBV7-9 and TRBJ1-5 gives the full variable domain: DTGVSQNPRHKITKRGQNVTFRCDPISEHNRLYWYRQTLGQGPEFLTYFQNEAQLEKSRLLSDRFSAERPKGSFSTLEIQRTEQGDSAMYLCASSLGQNQPQHFGDGTRLSIL.

V and J are TRBV2 and TRBJ2-7; D unresolved. V shed 4 bases and J shed 12 bases, with 13 bases lying between them. This CDR3 is 11 amino acids long. The germline CDR1 and CDR2 sequences are SNHLY and FYNNEI. This CDR3 reads CASSAAEHLYF. CDR3 DNA: TGTGCCAGCAGTGCGGCGGAGCACCTGTACTTC.

The CDR3 DNA reads as TGTGCCAGCAGCTTGGGGGGCTTTTCTAGCACAGATACGCAGTATTTT. Protein product: CASSLGGFSSTDTQYF. The chain couples TRBV5-6 to TRBJ2-3; maybe TRBD1 (5 bases). V lost 0 bases and J lost 0, with 11 bases in between. Germline V CDR1 and CDR2: SGHDT, YYEEEE. This CDR3 is built from 16 residues. Filled out from reference TRBV5-6 and TRBJ2-3, the complete variable domain reads DAGVTQSPTHLIKTRGQQVTLRCSPKSGHDTVSWYQQALGQGPQFIFQYYEEEERQRGNFPDRFSGHQFPNYSSELNVNALLLGDSALYLCASSLGGFSSTDTQYFGPGTRLTVL.

This clonotype was seen at least ten times. The chain joins TRBV6-1 to TRBJ2-7; D is possibly TRBD1 (6 bases). The length of the CDR3 is 15 residues. CDR1 and CDR2 from the germline V gene are MNHNS and SASEGT. V was shortened by 4 bases and J by 7 bases, with 20 bases between the two germline ends. The CDR3 bases are TGTGCCAGCAGTGTACCAACAGGGACACCTGGAGAGCAGTACTTC. Amino acid sequence: CASSVPTGTPGEQYF.

This clonotype showed up many times. The chain couples TRBV7-9 to TRBJ2-7; D ambiguous. Germline V gene data show CDR1 as SEHNR and CDR2 as FQNEAQ (reference sequence). Trimming stripped 4 bases from V and 6 bases from J, with 16 bases between. This CDR3 has 14 residues. CDR3 in amino acids: CASSSWSGTTEQYF. The CDR3 nucleotides read TGTGCCAGCAGCTCTTGGTCGGGCACCACCGAGCAGTACTTC.

This clonotype was recorded at least ten times. This sequence joins TRBV14 and TRBJ2-1; 8 bases are a match to TRBD2. The length of the CDR3 is 15 residues. The germline CDR1 and CDR2 sequences are SGHDN and FVKESK. Trimming cost V 5 bases and J 9 bases; bases outside gene matches: 12. CDR3 sequence (DNA): TGTGCCAGCAGCAAATTAGCGGGGAGGATGGGTGAGCAGTTCTTC. Its protein product is CASSKLAGRMGEQFF.

This clonotype was recorded at least ten times. In DNA, the CDR3 is TGTGCCAGCATCAGCGGGAGTGACACCGGGGAGCTGTTTTTT. This translates into CASISGSDTGELFF. The chain couples TRBV21-1 to TRBJ2-2; the table's D call of TRBD2 was not tested on the DNA. TRBV21-1 is an annotated pseudogene. The CDR3 sequence is 14 residues long.

This clonotype came up many times. The rearrangement links TRBV3-1 to TRBJ2-2, with D possibly being TRBD1 (6 bases). The CDR3 has 15 residues. V lost 1 base and J 6 bases, leaving 12 bases between the germline ends. The germline V gene has CDR1 LGHDT and CDR2 YNNKEL (reference sequence). CDR3 nucleotides: TGTGCCAGCAGCCAAGGAATACAGGGACCCGGGGAGCTGTTTTTT. It is translated as CASSQGIQGPGELFF.

The J gene is TRBJ2-7, the V gene TRBV6-5; D may be TRBD1 or TRBD2 (7 bases each). Germline values: CDR1 MNHEY, CDR2 SVGAGI. V lost 4 bases and J 4 bases, leaving 17 bases between the germline ends. The CDR3 has 15 residues. The DNA for the CDR3 is TGTGCCAGCAGTTCTTCTCAGGGGGGGCCTTACGAGCAGTACTTC. Encoded protein: CASSSSQGGPYEQYF.